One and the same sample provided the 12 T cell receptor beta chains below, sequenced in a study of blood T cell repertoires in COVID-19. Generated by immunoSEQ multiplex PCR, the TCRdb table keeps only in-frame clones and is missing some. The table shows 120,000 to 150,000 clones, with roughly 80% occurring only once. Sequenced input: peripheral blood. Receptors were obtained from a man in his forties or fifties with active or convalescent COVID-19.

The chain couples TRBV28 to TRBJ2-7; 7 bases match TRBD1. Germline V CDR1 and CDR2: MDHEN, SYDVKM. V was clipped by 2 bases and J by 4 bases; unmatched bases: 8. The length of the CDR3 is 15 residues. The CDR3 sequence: CASSLRGGMGYEQYF. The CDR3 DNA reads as TGTGCCAGCAGTTTACGAGGGGGCATGGGATACGAGCAGTACTTC.

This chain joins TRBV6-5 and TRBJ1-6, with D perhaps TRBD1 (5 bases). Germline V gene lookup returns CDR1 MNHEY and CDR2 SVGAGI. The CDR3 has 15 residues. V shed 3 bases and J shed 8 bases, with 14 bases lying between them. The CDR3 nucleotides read TGTGCCAGCAGTTATAGAAGGACAAGCCATTCACCCCTCCACTTT. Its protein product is CASSYRRTSHSPLHF.

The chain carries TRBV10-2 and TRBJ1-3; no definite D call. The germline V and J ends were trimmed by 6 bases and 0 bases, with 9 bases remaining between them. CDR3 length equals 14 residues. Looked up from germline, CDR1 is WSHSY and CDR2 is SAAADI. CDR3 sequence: CASRSDFSGNTIYF. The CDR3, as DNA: TGCGCCAGCAGGAGCGATTTCTCTGGAAACACCATATATTTT.

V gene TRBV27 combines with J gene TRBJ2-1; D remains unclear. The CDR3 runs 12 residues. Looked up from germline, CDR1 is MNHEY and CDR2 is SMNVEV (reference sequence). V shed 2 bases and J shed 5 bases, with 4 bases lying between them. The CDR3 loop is CASSLPNNEQFF. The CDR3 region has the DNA TGTGCCAGCAGTTTACCTAACAATGAGCAGTTCTTC.

CDR3 DNA: TGTGCCAGCAGCTTAGGACCTAGTCGGGAGACCCAGTACTTC. It is translated as CASSLGPSRETQYF. J is TRBJ2-5 and V is TRBV7-2; D unresolved. Trimming removed 1 base at V and 5 bases at J, with 11 bases between. Germline V gives CDR1 SGHTA, CDR2 FQGNSA. This CDR3 contains 14 residues.

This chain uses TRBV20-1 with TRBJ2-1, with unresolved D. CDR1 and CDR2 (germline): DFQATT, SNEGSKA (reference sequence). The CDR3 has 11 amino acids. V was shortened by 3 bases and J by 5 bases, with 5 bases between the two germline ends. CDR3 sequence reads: CSARQDNEQFF. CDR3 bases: TGCAGTGCTAGGCAGGACAATGAGCAGTTCTTC.

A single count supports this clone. The CDR3 sequence is CASTPGQAGAEKLFF. The CDR3 DNA follows: TGTGCCAGCACCCCGGGGCAGGCAGGGGCTGAAAAACTGTTTTTT. This chain links TRBV2 with TRBJ1-4; D may be TRBD1 (6 bases). Germline V gene data show CDR1 as SNHLY and CDR2 as FYNNEI. This CDR3 region has 15 residues. Trimming pared 7 bases from V and 7 bases from J, leaving 19 bases between. The entire variable domain, with the rest obtained from reference TRBV2 and TRBJ1-4, is as follows: EPEVTQTPSHQVTQMGQEVILRCVPISNHLYFYWYRQILGQKVEFLVSFYNNEISEKSEIFDDQFSVERPDGSNFTLKIRSTKLEDSAMYFCASTPGQAGAEKLFFGSGTQLSVL.

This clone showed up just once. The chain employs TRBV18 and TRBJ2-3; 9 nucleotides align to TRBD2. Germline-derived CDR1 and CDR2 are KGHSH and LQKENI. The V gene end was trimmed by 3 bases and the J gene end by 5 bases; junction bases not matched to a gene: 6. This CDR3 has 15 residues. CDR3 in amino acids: CASSPLAGVKDTQYF. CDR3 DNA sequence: TGTGCCAGCTCACCGTTAGCGGGAGTCAAAGATACGCAGTATTTT.

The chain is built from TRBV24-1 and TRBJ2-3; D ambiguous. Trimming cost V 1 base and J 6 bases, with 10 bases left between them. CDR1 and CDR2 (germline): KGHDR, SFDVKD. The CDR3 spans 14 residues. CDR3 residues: CATSDFTEADTQYF. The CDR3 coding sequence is TGTGCCACCAGTGATTTTACTGAGGCGGATACGCAGTATTTT.

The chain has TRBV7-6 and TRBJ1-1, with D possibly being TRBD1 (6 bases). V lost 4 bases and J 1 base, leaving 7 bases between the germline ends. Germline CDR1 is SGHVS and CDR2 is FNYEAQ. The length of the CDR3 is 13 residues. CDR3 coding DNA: TGTGCCAGCAGCTCAGGGGAGAACACTGAAGCTTTCTTT. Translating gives CASSSGENTEAFF.

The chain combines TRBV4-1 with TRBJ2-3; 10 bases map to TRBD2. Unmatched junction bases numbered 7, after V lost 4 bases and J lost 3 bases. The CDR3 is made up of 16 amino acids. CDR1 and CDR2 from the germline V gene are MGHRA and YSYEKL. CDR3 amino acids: CASSPLLAGQTDTQYF. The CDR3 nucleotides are TGCGCCAGCAGCCCCCTACTAGCGGGACAGACAGATACGCAGTATTTT.

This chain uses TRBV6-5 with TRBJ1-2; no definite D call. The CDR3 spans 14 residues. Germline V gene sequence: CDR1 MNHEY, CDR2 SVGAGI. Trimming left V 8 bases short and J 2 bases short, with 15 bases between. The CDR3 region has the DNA TGTGCCAGCGGGGAGTCAGAAAAGAACTATGGCTACACCTTC. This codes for CASGESEKNYGYTF.